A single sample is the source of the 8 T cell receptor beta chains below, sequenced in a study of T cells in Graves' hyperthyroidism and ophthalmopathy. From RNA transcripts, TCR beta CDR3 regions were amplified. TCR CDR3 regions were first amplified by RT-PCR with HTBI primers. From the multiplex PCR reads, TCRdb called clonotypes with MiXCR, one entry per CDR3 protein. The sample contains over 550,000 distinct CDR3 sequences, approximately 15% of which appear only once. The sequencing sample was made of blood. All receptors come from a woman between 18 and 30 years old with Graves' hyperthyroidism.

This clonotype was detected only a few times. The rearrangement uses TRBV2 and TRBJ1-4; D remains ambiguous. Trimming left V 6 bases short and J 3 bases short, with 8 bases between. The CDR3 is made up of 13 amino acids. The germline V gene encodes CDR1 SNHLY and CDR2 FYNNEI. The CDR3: CASREPANEKLFF. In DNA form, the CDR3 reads TGTGCCAGCAGGGAGCCGGCTAATGAAAAACTGTTTTTT.

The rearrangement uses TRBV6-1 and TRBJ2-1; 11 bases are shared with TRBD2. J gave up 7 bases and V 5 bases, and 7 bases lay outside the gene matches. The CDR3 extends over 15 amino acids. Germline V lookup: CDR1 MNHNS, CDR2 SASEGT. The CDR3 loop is CASSPIAGGMNEQFF. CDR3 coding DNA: TGTGCCAGCAGTCCCATAGCGGGAGGGATGAATGAGCAGTTCTTC.

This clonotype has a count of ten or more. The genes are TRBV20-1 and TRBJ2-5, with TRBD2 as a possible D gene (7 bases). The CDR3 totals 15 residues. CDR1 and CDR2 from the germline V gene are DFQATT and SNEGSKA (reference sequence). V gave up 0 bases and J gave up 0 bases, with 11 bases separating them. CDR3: CSAREGGRNQETQYF. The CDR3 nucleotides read TGCAGTGCTAGAGAGGGGGGGCGGAACCAAGAGACCCAGTACTTC.

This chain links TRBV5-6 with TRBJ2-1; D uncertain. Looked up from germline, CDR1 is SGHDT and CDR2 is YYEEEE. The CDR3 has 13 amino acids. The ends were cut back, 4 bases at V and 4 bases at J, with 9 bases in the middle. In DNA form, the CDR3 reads TGTGCCAGCAGCCAAAACCATTACAATGAGCAGTTCTTC. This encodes CASSQNHYNEQFF.

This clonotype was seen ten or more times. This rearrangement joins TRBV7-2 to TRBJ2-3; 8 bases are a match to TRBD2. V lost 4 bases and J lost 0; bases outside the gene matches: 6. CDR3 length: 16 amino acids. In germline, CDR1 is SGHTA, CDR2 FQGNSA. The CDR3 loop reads CASSWTSTTSTDTQYF. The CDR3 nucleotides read TGTGCCAGCAGCTGGACTAGCACCACTAGCACAGATACGCAGTATTTT.

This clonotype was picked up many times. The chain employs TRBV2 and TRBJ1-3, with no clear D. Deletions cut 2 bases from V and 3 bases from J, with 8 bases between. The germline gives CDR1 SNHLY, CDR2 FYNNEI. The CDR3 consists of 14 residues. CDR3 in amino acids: CASSEPGLGNTIYF. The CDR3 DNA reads TGTGCCAGCAGTGAACCTGGACTTGGAAACACCATATATTTT. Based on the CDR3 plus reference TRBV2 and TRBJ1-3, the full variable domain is EPEVTQTPSHQVTQMGQEVILRCVPISNHLYFYWYRQILGQKVEFLVSFYNNEISEKSEIFDDQFSVERPDGSNFTLKIRSTKLEDSAMYFCASSEPGLGNTIYFGEGSWLTVV.

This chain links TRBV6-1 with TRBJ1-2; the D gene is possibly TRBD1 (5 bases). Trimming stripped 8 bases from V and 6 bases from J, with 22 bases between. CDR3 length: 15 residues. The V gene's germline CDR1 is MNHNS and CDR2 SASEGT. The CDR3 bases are TGTGCCAGCGGAGACCGGGGGGGAACAGGCGATGGCTACACCTTC. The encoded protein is CASGDRGGTGDGYTF.

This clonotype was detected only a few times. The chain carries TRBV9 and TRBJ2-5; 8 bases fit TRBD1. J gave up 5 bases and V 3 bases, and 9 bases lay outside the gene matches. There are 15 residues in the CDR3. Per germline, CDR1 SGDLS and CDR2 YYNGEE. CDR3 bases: TGTGCCAGCAGCGCCCAGAGGACAGGGAGGGAGACCCAGTACTTC. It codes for CASSAQRTGRETQYF.